The 31 T cell receptor beta chains given below trace back to one sample, sequenced in a study of radiation and T cells in renal cell carcinoma. As for time point: blood 2 weeks post-SBRT. Treatment specified: 15 Gy SBRT to primary tumor, nephrectomy 4 weeks later. The repertoire was sequenced with immunoSEQ multiplex PCR; TCRdb's copy has only in-frame clones and lacks some. This table holds roughly 120,000 clones, roughly four fifths found once. The sample consisted of blood, taken from a patient whose treatment included radiotherapy and nephrectomy. The receptor source for this set is a woman aged 55-70 years with renal cell carcinoma.

The chain employs TRBV9 and TRBJ2-3; D is unclear. Germline CDR1 SGDLS, CDR2 YYNGEE. Deletions cut 0 bases from V and 2 bases from J, with 13 bases between. The CDR3 runs to 16 residues. The DNA of the CDR3 is TGTGCCAGCAGCGTAGCTCCACTGACTTTCACAGATACGCAGTATTTT. Translated, it gives CASSVAPLTFTDTQYF. The whole variable domain, filled in from reference TRBV9 and TRBJ2-3, reads DSGVTQTPKHLITATGQRVTLRCSPRSGDLSVYWYQQSLDQGLQFLIQYYNGEERAKGNILERFSAQQFPDLHSELNLSSLELGDSALYFCASSVAPLTFTDTQYFGPGTRLTVL.

The chain couples TRBV15 to TRBJ2-5, with D possibly matching TRBD2 (5 bases). Germline V gene data show CDR1 as LNHNV and CDR2 as YYDKDF (reference sequence). The CDR3 has 15 amino acids. The V end lost 0 bases, the J end lost 5 bases, and 13 bases lay between the germline ends. In DNA form, the CDR3 reads TGTGCCACCAGCAGAGATCTAGGCGGGCGGGAGACCCAGTACTTC. Translated: CATSRDLGGRETQYF.

This chain joins TRBV19 and TRBJ2-2, with a weak D call TRBD1 (6 bases). The CDR3 spans 20 residues. Germline V lookup: CDR1 LNHDA, CDR2 SQIVND (reference sequence). Trimming shortened V by 2 bases and J by 0 bases, and 22 bases separated the two germline ends. CDR3 coding DNA: TGTGCCAGTAGTATATCTTCAAGGGACACGGGAACTCCGAACACCGGGGAGCTGTTTTTT. It codes for CASSISSRDTGTPNTGELFF.

The chain combines TRBV2 with TRBJ2-2; D possibly corresponds to TRBD2 (5 bases). The CDR3 is 14 residues long. CDR1 is SNHLY, CDR2 FYNNEI, per germline. The germline V and J ends were trimmed by 6 bases and 3 bases, with 11 bases remaining between them. CDR3: CASRPGSYTGELFF. In DNA form, the CDR3 reads TGTGCCAGCAGACCGGGGAGTTACACCGGGGAGCTGTTTTTT.

The CDR3 spells CAWSLGFSRTSTEAFF. CDR3 DNA: TGTGCCTGGAGTCTCGGATTTAGCCGAACGAGCACTGAAGCTTTCTTT. The chain links TRBV30 to TRBJ1-1; D ambiguous. CDR3 length equals 16 residues. The V end lost 2 bases, the J end lost 4 bases, and 20 bases lay between the germline ends. CDR1 and CDR2 from the germline V gene are GTSNPN and SVGIG (reference sequence).

This clone has more than one count but fewer than ten. This rearrangement joins TRBV5-1 to TRBJ2-7, with D maybe TRBD1 (7 bases). Trimming stripped 0 bases from V and 5 bases from J, with 12 bases between. CDR1 and CDR2 from the germline V gene are SGHRS and YFSETQ. This CDR3 has 14 amino acids. Written as DNA, the CDR3 is TGCGCCAGCAGCTTGGCCAGGGGGGAGGACGAGCAGTACTTC. This translates into CASSLARGEDEQYF.

The chain combines TRBV18 with TRBJ2-7; D perhaps matches TRBD1 (6 bases). CDR1 and CDR2 from the germline V gene are KGHSH and LQKENI. This CDR3 is built from 15 residues. V lost 0 bases and J 4 bases, leaving 13 bases between the germline ends. CDR3 in DNA: TGTGCCAGCTCACCACCTGGAGGACAGAGGTACGAGCAGTACTTC. This codes for CASSPPGGQRYEQYF.

This chain's CDR3 is CASSYGLAGSYEQYF. The CDR3 bases are TGTGCCAGCAGTTACGGTCTAGCGGGCTCCTACGAGCAGTACTTC. The chain couples TRBV6-5 to TRBJ2-7; 8 nucleotides agree with TRBD2. Germline V lookup: CDR1 MNHEY, CDR2 SVGAGI. The CDR3 loop spans 15 amino acids. With 2 bases clipped from V and 0 bases from J, the junction kept 3 bases outside the gene matches.

This clone has a count of ten or more. This sample also contains other DNA sequences that code for the same CDR3. V gene TRBV2 combines with J gene TRBJ2-7; D is ambiguous. Trimming took 2 bases from V and 3 from J, leaving 8 bases between them. Germline CDR1 reads SNHLY; CDR2 reads FYNNEI. CDR3 size: 13 residues. CDR3 protein: CASSELILYEQYF. The DNA of the CDR3 is TGTGCCAGCAGTGAACTAATTCTCTACGAGCAGTACTTC.

This clone was observed a handful of times. This sequence joins TRBV11-2 and TRBJ2-4; D is unclear. V gave up 6 bases and J gave up 3 bases, with 12 bases separating them. This CDR3 has 14 amino acids. Germline CDR1 is SGHAT and CDR2 is FQNNGV. CDR3 sequence (DNA): TGTGCCAGCAGTACGGGTTACAGCAAAAACATTCAGTACTTC. Its translation is CASSTGYSKNIQYF. The complete variable domain, with remaining parts taken from reference TRBV11-2 and TRBJ2-4, reads EAGVAQSPRYKIIEKRQSVAFWCNPISGHATLYWYQQILGQGPKLLIQFQNNGVVDDSQLPKDRFSAERLKGVDSTLKIQPAKLEDSAVYLCASSTGYSKNIQYFGAGTRLSVL.

About this clone: This sample also contains other DNA sequences that code for the same CDR3. The chain uses TRBV6-5 and TRBJ1-4, with unresolved D. Germline V gene data show CDR1 as MNHEY and CDR2 as SVGAGI. V was cut by 5 bases and J by 5 bases, with 12 bases left in between. The CDR3 covers 14 residues. The CDR3 DNA follows: TGTGCCAGCAGTCCCCGGGGAGGGAATGAAAAACTGTTTTTT. Translation gives CASSPRGGNEKLFF.

The V call is TRBV5-4, the J call TRBJ2-7, with 8 bases aligning to TRBD2. The CDR3 runs to 16 residues. Unmatched junction bases numbered 8, after V lost 3 bases and J lost 0 bases. Germline V gene data show CDR1 as SGHNT and CDR2 as YYREEE (reference sequence). The CDR3 DNA follows: TGTGCCAGCAGCTCGGGGGGGGGCTTGAGCTCCTACGAGCAGTACTTC. This translates into CASSSGGGLSSYEQYF.

The chain carries TRBV5-4 and TRBJ2-7; 10 nucleotides agree with TRBD2. Germline V gene sequence: CDR1 SGHNT, CDR2 YYREEE (reference sequence). The CDR3 consists of 17 residues. With V trimmed by 2 bases and J by 1 base, 9 bases remained unmatched. CDR3 amino acids: CASSFRLAGTISYEQYF. CDR3 bases: TGTGCCAGCAGCTTTCGACTAGCGGGTACCATATCCTACGAGCAGTACTTC. Full variable domain (remainder filled in from reference TRBV5-4 and TRBJ2-7): ETGVTQSPTHLIKTRGQQVTLRCSSQSGHNTVSWYQQALGQGPQFIFQYYREEENGRGNFPPRFSGLQFPNYSSELNVNALELDDSALYLCASSFRLAGTISYEQYFGPGTRLTVT.

V is TRBV6-1 and J is TRBJ1-5; D remains ambiguous. This CDR3 is 13 amino acids long. Germline assignment: CDR1 MNHNS and CDR2 SASEGT. Trimming removed 1 base at V and 6 bases at J, with 7 bases between. CDR3 loop: CASSEGWSQPQHF. The CDR3 nucleotides are TGTGCCAGCAGTGAAGGATGGAGTCAGCCCCAGCATTTT.

The chain links TRBV19 to TRBJ1-1; D ambiguous. This CDR3 has 13 residues. The germline V gene has CDR1 LNHDA and CDR2 SQIVND (reference sequence). Trimming removed 10 bases from V and 6 bases from J, with 18 bases in between. The CDR3 here is CATRSEAFAEAFF. The CDR3 DNA reads TGTGCCACTCGCTCGGAGGCGTTCGCTGAAGCTTTCTTT.

The rearrangement joins TRBV5-1 to TRBJ2-1; D not resolved. V was trimmed by 0 bases and J by 6 bases, leaving 10 bases between them. This CDR3 spans 14 amino acids. CDR1 is SGHRS, CDR2 YFSETQ, per germline. CDR3 in amino acids: CASSLVPDANEQFF. DNA of the CDR3: TGCGCCAGCAGCTTGGTCCCAGACGCCAATGAGCAGTTCTTC.

The chain carries TRBV19 and TRBJ1-5, with TRBD1 as a possible D gene (6 bases). The CDR3 loop spans 14 amino acids. Looked up from germline, CDR1 is LNHDA and CDR2 is SQIVND (reference sequence). With 2 bases removed from V and 1 base from J, the gap between germline ends came to 6 bases. DNA for the CDR3: TGTGCCAGTAGTATACAGGGGAGCAATCAGCCCCAGCATTTT. Encoded protein: CASSIQGSNQPQHF. Full variable domain (rest looked up from reference TRBV19 and TRBJ1-5): DGGITQSPKYLFRKEGQNVTLSCEQNLNHDAMYWYRQDPGQGLRLIYYSQIVNDFQKGDIAEGYSVSREKKESFPLTVTSAQKNPTAFYLCASSIQGSNQPQHFGDGTRLSIL.

This clone was seen a single time. This sequence joins TRBV19 and TRBJ2-2; D is ambiguous. Per the germline V gene, CDR1 is LNHDA and CDR2 is SQIVND (reference sequence). The CDR3 consists of 12 residues. With 5 bases removed from V and 6 bases from J, the gap between germline ends came to 7 bases. CDR3 in DNA: TGTGCCAGTAGTGTGGATTCCGGGGAGCTGTTTTTT. Amino acid sequence: CASSVDSGELFF.

V usage is TRBV6-5 and J usage is TRBJ2-5; the D gene is possibly TRBD1 (5 bases). This CDR3 region has 16 residues. Germline loops: CDR1 MNHEY, CDR2 SVGAGI. Trimming removed 0 bases from V and 4 bases from J, with 15 bases in between. CDR3 DNA sequence: TGTGCCAGCAGTTACTCGGACACCCACGTAGTAGAGACCCAGTACTTC. Translation gives CASSYSDTHVVETQYF.

The rearrangement joins TRBV7-6 to TRBJ2-5; D is perhaps TRBD1 (6 bases). CDR1 SGHVS and CDR2 FNYEAQ come from the germline V gene. Trimming pared 5 bases from V and 1 base from J, leaving 14 bases between. The CDR3 covers 15 residues. For the CDR3, the DNA is TGTGCCAGCAGCGGGGGCTTCGCGTTCCAAGAGACCCAGTACTTC. Translating it yields CASSGGFAFQETQYF. Full variable domain (remainder filled in from reference TRBV7-6 and TRBJ2-5): GAGVSQSPRYKVTKRGQDVALRCDPISGHVSLYWYRQALGQGPEFLTYFNYEAQQDKSGLPNDRFSAERPEGSISTLTIQRTEQRDSAMYRCASSGGFAFQETQYFGPGTRLLVL.

The chain couples TRBV4-3 to TRBJ2-7, with D tentatively TRBD1 (6 bases). The germline V gene has CDR1 LGHNA and CDR2 YSLEER. V shed 4 bases and J shed 4 bases, with 11 bases lying between them. This CDR3 is 13 amino acids long. In DNA form, the CDR3 reads TGCGCCAGCAGCCTACGGCAGGGGTACGAGCAGTACTTC. This translates into CASSLRQGYEQYF.

The chain employs TRBV5-4 and TRBJ1-3; no firm D call. Trimming shortened V by 2 bases and J by 0 bases, and 9 bases separated the two germline ends. Per germline, CDR1 SGHNT and CDR2 YYREEE (reference sequence). CDR3 length: 15 amino acids. The CDR3 loop is CASSLSIDSGNTIYF. CDR3 sequence (DNA): TGTGCCAGCAGCTTATCCATAGACTCTGGAAACACCATATATTTT.

The rearrangement uses TRBV5-8 and TRBJ1-5; no firm D call. V gave up 2 bases and J gave up 0 bases, with 9 bases separating them. Germline V gene data show CDR1 as SGHTS and CDR2 as YDEGEE. CDR3 size: 15 residues. In DNA form, the CDR3 reads TGTGCCAGCAGCTTAAGGGTTAATAGCAATCAGCCCCAGCATTTT. It encodes CASSLRVNSNQPQHF.

The chain combines TRBV15 with TRBJ2-7; the match to TRBD1 covers 11 bases. The V and J ends lost 5 bases and 1 base, in that order; junction bases with no gene match: 4. Germline values: CDR1 LNHNV, CDR2 YYDKDF (reference sequence). The CDR3 has 15 residues. In nucleotides, the CDR3 is TGTGCCACCAGCTGGGGGACAGGGGGTTCCTACGAGCAGTACTTC. Its translation is CATSWGTGGSYEQYF.

This clone was seen only a few times. This sequence joins TRBV6-6 and TRBJ1-5; no definite D call. V gave up 6 bases and J gave up 0 bases, with 9 bases separating them. The germline V gene encodes CDR1 MNHNY and CDR2 SVGAGI (reference sequence). This CDR3 has 14 amino acids. In nucleotides, the CDR3 is TGTGCCAGCAGGACTGGCATTAGCAATCAGCCCCAGCATTTT. Protein product: CASRTGISNQPQHF.

The chain recombines TRBV15 with TRBJ2-3; no reliable D call. Germline V gene sequence: CDR1 LNHNV, CDR2 YYDKDF (reference sequence). The CDR3 length is 15 residues. Trimming removed 5 bases at V and 0 bases at J, with 12 bases between. The CDR3 spells CATSQGQVSTDTQYF. CDR3 coding DNA: TGTGCCACCAGCCAAGGCCAGGTGAGCACAGATACGCAGTATTTT.

V is TRBV5-1 and J is TRBJ1-4; D is possibly TRBD1 (5 bases). The CDR3 runs to 13 residues. V gave up 4 bases and J gave up 7 bases, with 11 bases separating them. Germline V lookup: CDR1 SGHRS, CDR2 YFSETQ. The CDR3 region is CASSRGGSEKLFF. CDR3 DNA: TGCGCCAGCAGCCGTGGGGGGAGTGAAAAACTGTTTTTT.

This chain links TRBV28 with TRBJ2-7; D is perhaps TRBD1 (6 bases). In germline, CDR1 is MDHEN, CDR2 SYDVKM. Between the trimmed V and J ends, which lost 6 bases and 3 bases, there was a span of 18 bases. This CDR3 spans 15 amino acids. The chain's CDR3 is CASSPLDRSVYEQYF. The CDR3 DNA is TGTGCCAGCAGCCCCCTCGACAGGTCCGTCTACGAGCAGTACTTC.

The rearrangement links TRBV7-9 to TRBJ1-1; 10 bases agree with TRBD1. With 1 base clipped from V and 10 bases from J, the junction kept 12 bases outside the gene matches. This CDR3 contains 16 residues. CDR1 and CDR2 from the germline V gene are SEHNR and FQNEAQ (reference sequence). The CDR3 protein is CASSLDGWGQGRGAFF. As DNA, the CDR3 is TGTGCCAGCAGCTTAGATGGTTGGGGACAGGGGCGCGGAGCTTTCTTT.

This rearrangement joins TRBV10-3 to TRBJ2-2; 7 positions agree with TRBD1. The CDR3 contains 18 residues. Germline lookup yields CDR1 ENHRY and CDR2 SYGVKD. V shed 3 bases and J 6 bases; nucleotides not matched to a gene: 16. CDR3 in amino acids: CAISELPTGTSFAGELFF. In nucleotides, the CDR3 is TGTGCCATCAGTGAACTACCGACAGGGACCTCCTTTGCCGGGGAGCTGTTTTTT.

The rearrangement joins TRBV7-9 to TRBJ1-3; tentative D call: TRBD1 (6 bases). From germline, CDR1 is SEHNR and CDR2 FQNEAQ (reference sequence). V dropped 3 bases and J dropped 2 bases, with 8 bases sitting between them. CDR3 length: 14 residues. The CDR3 DNA reads as TGTGCCAGCAGCTTGGGGGCTGCTGGAAACACCATATATTTT. It translates to CASSLGAAGNTIYF.